Presented here are 3 T cell receptor beta chains from one specimen sequenced in a study of blood T cells in healthy people across ages. A sample-barcoded 5' primer and a J-beta primer mix were used in a second PCR of about 7 to 12 cycles. From the 5' RACE reads, TCRdb called clonotypes with MiXCR, one entry per CDR3 protein. Of 870,000 or so distinct CDR3 sequences in the sample, 25% to 30% were seen once. Material for sequencing was blood. Receptors originate from a woman at least 80 years old in good health.

This clonotype was recorded at least ten times. The genes are TRBV12-3 or TRBV12-4 and TRBJ1-1; 8 bases are shared with TRBD1. The CDR3 is 14 residues long. V dropped 7 bases and J dropped 6; count of bases not matched to a gene: 10. CDR3 protein: CASNRQGNFAEAFF. The CDR3 region has the DNA TGTGCCAGCAACAGACAGGGGAATTTCGCTGAAGCTTTCTTT.

This clonotype appeared once. A much more abundant neighbour one base away suggests this may be a read error. The V gene is TRBV11-2, the J gene TRBJ2-5; perhaps TRBD1 as D (6 bases). CDR3 length: 20 residues. Per germline, CDR1 SGHAT and CDR2 FQNNGV. The ends were cut back, 3 bases at V and 11 bases at J, with 37 bases in the middle. The CDR3 protein is CASSLRKWSGEKQGYNEQYF. DNA of the CDR3: TGTGCCAGCAGCTTGCGAAAATGGTCCGGAGAGAAACAGGGCTACAATGAGCAGTACTTC.

Ten or more counts support this clonotype. The CDR3 nucleotides are TGCAGTGCTAGAGGAGGGACGGACCCGGGAGGCTACACCTTC. It translates to CSARGGTDPGGYTF. The chain couples TRBV20-1 to TRBJ1-2, with D maybe TRBD1 (5 bases). V gave up 1 base and J gave up 8 bases, with 17 bases separating them. CDR1 is DFQATT, CDR2 SNEGSKA, per germline (reference sequence). This CDR3 is built from 14 residues.